The 20 T cell receptor beta chains below all came from one sample that was sequenced in a study of shared clonotypes between healthy human individuals. Here immunoSEQ multiplex PCR was the method, and the copy in TCRdb shows in-frame clones only, minus some. The repertoire has 1,500,000 or so clones, approximately 97% of them found once; the top ten carry about 1.2%. Material for sequencing was naive CD4+ T cells sorted from blood. The subset was: CD45RA+ positively selected. These receptors all stem from a man younger than 40 in good health.

The chain recombines TRBV5-6 with TRBJ1-1; tentative D call: TRBD1 (5 bases). V lost 5 bases, J lost 4 bases, and 9 bases lay in between. The CDR3 totals 12 residues. CDR1 SGHDT and CDR2 YYEEEE come from the germline V gene. CDR3 amino acids: CASSFTGTEAFF. The CDR3 region has the DNA TGTGCCAGCAGTTTTACAGGCACTGAAGCTTTCTTT.

The CDR3 loop is CASSLGGVTGELFF. As DNA, the CDR3 is TGTGCCAGCAGCTTGGGGGGCGTCACCGGGGAGCTGTTTTTT. The chain is built from TRBV5-8 and TRBJ2-2; TRBD1 might be the D (5 bases). Trimming took 0 bases from V and 4 from J, leaving 7 bases between them. CDR3 length equals 14 residues. Germline CDR1 SGHTS, CDR2 YDEGEE.

V and J are TRBV10-3 and TRBJ1-1, with a tentative D call TRBD1 (6 bases). Trimming removed 11 bases from V and 4 bases from J, with 20 bases in between. Germline lookup yields CDR1 ENHRY and CDR2 SYGVKD. The CDR3 spans 14 residues. The CDR3 coding sequence is TGTGCCGCCCAAGGGACAACCCAGAGCACTGAAGCTTTCTTT. It is translated as CAAQGTTQSTEAFF.

In the case of this clone: The junction differs from germline at one of its ends, possibly a read error. The chain joins TRBV27 to TRBJ2-7; 9 bases line up with TRBD2. The V gene's germline CDR1 is MNHEY and CDR2 SMNVEV (reference sequence). The CDR3 is 12 residues long. Here the CDR3 reads CASRQVAGVPNF. CDR3 bases: TGTGCCAGCAGGCAGGTAGCGGGAGTTCCAAATTTC.

V is TRBV19 and J is TRBJ1-1; weak D call: TRBD1 (5 bases). CDR1 is LNHDA and CDR2 is SQIVND in the germline V gene (reference sequence). V was shortened by 1 base and J by 5 bases, with 14 bases between the two germline ends. The CDR3 loop spans 15 amino acids. The CDR3 is CASSIVGRGGTEAFF. The CDR3 bases are TGTGCCAGTAGTATAGTAGGTAGGGGAGGAACTGAAGCTTTCTTT.

This sequence joins TRBV5-1 and TRBJ2-7, with D perhaps matching TRBD1 or TRBD2 (5 bases each). The V gene's germline CDR1 is SGHRS and CDR2 YFSETQ. Deletions cut 3 bases from V and 5 bases from J, with 18 bases between. There are 15 residues in the CDR3. The CDR3 sequence is CASSSGNRDRDEQYF. The CDR3 DNA is TGCGCCAGCAGCTCAGGTAACCGGGACCGCGACGAGCAGTACTTC. Drawing the rest from reference TRBV5-1 and TRBJ2-7, the complete variable domain is KAGVTQTPRYLIKTRGQQVTLSCSPISGHRSVSWYQQTPGQGLQFLFEYFSETQRNKGNFPGRFSGRQFSNSRSEMNVSTLELGDSALYLCASSSGNRDRDEQYFGPGTRLTVT.

The chain carries TRBV6-6 and TRBJ2-7; 10 bases align to TRBD2. From germline, CDR1 is MNHNY and CDR2 SVGAGI (reference sequence). The CDR3 is 14 amino acids. V shed 6 bases and J 5 bases; nucleotides not matched to a gene: 7. The chain's CDR3 is CASRGAGGANEQYF. The CDR3 DNA reads TGTGCCAGCAGAGGAGCGGGAGGGGCGAACGAGCAGTACTTC.

The genes are TRBV5-1 and TRBJ2-5; D tentatively fits TRBD1 or TRBD2 (6 bases each). Trimming cost V 2 bases and J 2 bases, with 13 bases left between them. This CDR3 contains 15 residues. Germline CDR1 and CDR2: SGHRS and YFSETQ. CDR3 protein: CASSLGGNHQETQYF. The CDR3 DNA reads TGCGCCAGCAGCTTAGGGGGGAACCATCAAGAGACCCAGTACTTC.

This clone was seen a single time. This chain connects TRBV18 to TRBJ2-5, with D possibly TRBD1 on 5 matching bases. The CDR3 is made up of 15 amino acids. The germline V gene has CDR1 KGHSH and CDR2 LQKENI. Trimming stripped 3 bases from V and 2 bases from J, with 13 bases between. CDR3 in DNA: TGTGCCAGCTCACCCGTCGACAGACGACAAGAGACCCAGTACTTC. Its protein is CASSPVDRRQETQYF.

The chain employs TRBV2 and TRBJ2-3; 8 nucleotides line up with TRBD2. The CDR3 contains 16 residues. V dropped 1 base and J dropped 0; count of bases not matched to a gene: 3. Per the germline V gene, CDR1 is SNHLY and CDR2 is FYNNEI. The CDR3 loop reads CASSEGAGVSTDTQYF. Here the CDR3 DNA reads TGTGCCAGCAGTGAAGGAGCGGGAGTAAGCACAGATACGCAGTATTTT.

The chain links TRBV7-9 to TRBJ1-1; D is undetermined. This CDR3 has 14 residues. Per germline, CDR1 SEHNR and CDR2 FQNEAQ (reference sequence). V gave up 5 bases and J gave up 0 bases, with 10 bases separating them. The CDR3 DNA reads TGTGCCAGCAGCCACCGGGTCTTGAACACTGAAGCTTTCTTT. Amino acids: CASSHRVLNTEAFF.

The V call is TRBV30, the J call TRBJ1-5; possible D gene TRBD1, 6 bases. This CDR3 comprises 15 residues. The V gene lost 5 bases and the J gene lost 6 bases, with 20 bases spanning the gap. Germline loops: CDR1 GTSNPN, CDR2 SVGIG (reference sequence). CDR3 residues: CAWSRGASWSQPQHF. The CDR3, as DNA: TGTGCCTGGTCGCGGGGGGCCTCCTGGAGTCAGCCCCAGCATTTT.

CDR3 sequence reads: CASSTPWGRADYEQYF. CDR3 nucleotide sequence: TGTGCCAGCAGTACGCCTTGGGGGAGGGCCGACTACGAGCAGTACTTC. The chain uses TRBV28 and TRBJ2-7; TRBD2 aligns across 7 bases. V gave up 5 bases and J gave up 3 bases; unmatched junction bases: 13. The V gene's germline CDR1 is MDHEN and CDR2 SYDVKM. The CDR3 consists of 16 residues.

The rearrangement links TRBV11-1 to TRBJ2-1; possibly TRBD2 for D (6 bases). The CDR3 spans 14 residues. V lost 5 bases and J lost 4, with 12 bases in between. Per germline, CDR1 SGHAT and CDR2 FQDESV (reference sequence). DNA for the CDR3: TGTGCCAGCAGCCCCGTCCGGGAGTACAATGAGCAGTTCTTC. It codes for CASSPVREYNEQFF.

The chain couples TRBV7-8 to TRBJ1-1, with TRBD1 matching over 8 bases. CDR1 SGHVS and CDR2 FQNEAQ come from the germline V gene. With 1 base clipped from V and 9 bases from J, the junction kept 10 bases outside the gene matches. The CDR3 sequence is 15 residues long. This chain's CDR3 is CASSLVTGGMKKAFF. DNA for the CDR3: TGTGCCAGCAGCTTAGTAACAGGGGGGATGAAAAAAGCTTTCTTT.

V is TRBV29-1 and J is TRBJ1-2, with D unclear. The CDR3 has 12 amino acids. CDR1 and CDR2 from the germline V gene are SQVTM and ANQGSEA. Trimming left V 7 bases short and J 2 bases short, with 11 bases between. The DNA for the CDR3 is TGCAGCGACACTCAAGTAAACTATGGCTACACCTTC. This encodes CSDTQVNYGYTF.

This clone showed up just once. The CDR3 protein is CASSVLAGLGETQYF. DNA for the CDR3: TGTGCCAGCAGTGTACTAGCGGGATTAGGGGAGACCCAGTACTTC. V gene TRBV6-1 combines with J gene TRBJ2-5; 10 bases line up with TRBD2. V shed 4 bases, J shed 5 bases, and the junction held 7 bases outside the gene matches. This CDR3 has 15 residues. Looked up from germline, CDR1 is MNHNS and CDR2 is SASEGT.

CDR3 sequence (DNA): TGTGCCAGCAGTTTAATCGTCCTAGCGGGAGTTCACACCGGGGAGCTGTTTTTT. Translating gives CASSLIVLAGVHTGELFF. The chain joins TRBV27 to TRBJ2-2; 10 bases agree with TRBD2. V lost 2 bases, J lost 3 bases, and 9 bases stayed unmatched. The CDR3 runs to 18 residues. Germline V gives CDR1 MNHEY, CDR2 SMNVEV (reference sequence).

The V call is TRBV10-3, the J call TRBJ2-1; perhaps TRBD2 as D (6 bases). Germline V gene data show CDR1 as ENHRY and CDR2 as SYGVKD. The V and J ends lost 2 bases and 6 bases respectively, with 8 bases between them. CDR3 length equals 13 residues. CDR3 in amino acids: CAISEGEANEQFF. In DNA form, the CDR3 reads TGTGCCATCAGTGAGGGGGAGGCCAATGAGCAGTTCTTC.

This clone occurred once. This same CDR3 is encoded by further DNA sequences in the sample. The V call is TRBV5-6, the J call TRBJ1-5, with 8 bases that match TRBD1. Germline-derived CDR1 and CDR2 are SGHDT and YYEEEE. V trimming: 0 bases; J trimming: 4 bases; junction bases outside the gene matches: 3. The CDR3 is 15 amino acids. The CDR3 DNA reads as TGTGCCAGCAGCTTGGCCGGGACAGGTAATCAGCCCCAGCATTTT. It specifies CASSLAGTGNQPQHF. The full variable domain, its missing parts supplied by reference TRBV5-6 and TRBJ1-5, is DAGVTQSPTHLIKTRGQQVTLRCSPKSGHDTVSWYQQALGQGPQFIFQYYEEEERQRGNFPDRFSGHQFPNYSSELNVNALLLGDSALYLCASSLAGTGNQPQHFGDGTRLSIL.